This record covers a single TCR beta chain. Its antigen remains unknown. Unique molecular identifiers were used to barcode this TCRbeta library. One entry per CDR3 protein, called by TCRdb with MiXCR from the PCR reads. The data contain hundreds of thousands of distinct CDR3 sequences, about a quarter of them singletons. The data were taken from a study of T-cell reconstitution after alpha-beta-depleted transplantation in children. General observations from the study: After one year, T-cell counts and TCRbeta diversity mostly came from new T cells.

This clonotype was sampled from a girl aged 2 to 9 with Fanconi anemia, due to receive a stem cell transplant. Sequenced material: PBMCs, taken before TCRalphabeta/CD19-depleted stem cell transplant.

CDR3 sequence (DNA): TGCAGCGTTGAGACAGGGGACTCGAACACTGAAGCTTTCTTT. Translation gives CSVETGDSNTEAFF. The rearrangement joins TRBV29-1 to TRBJ1-1, with 8 positions matching TRBD1. The germline V gene has CDR1 SQVTM and CDR2 ANQGSEA. This CDR3 has 14 residues. V was clipped by 3 bases and J by 1 base; unmatched bases: 4.